The 27 T cell receptor beta chains below come from one sample, sequenced in a study of vaccination and CD4 T cells after COVID-19. These receptors lack a known antigen. An Oncomine TCR Beta short-read assay was used to sequence the DNA from cultured CD4+ T cells. Via MiXCR, TCRdb re-called the PCR reads, giving one row per CDR3 protein. The table has approximately 7,700 distinct CDR3 sequences, approximately 60% seen once; the top ten hold around 12%. Treatment in this sample: approximately 9-day PBMC culture with coronavirus spike peptide pools or control peptides (ViraFEST assay). The collection of CD4+ T cells from the unexposed donor took place before the COVID-19 pandemic (2011-2018). The sequencing sample was made of CD4+ T cells from blood, cultured in vitro. The source of these receptors is a human donor in good health.

This clonotype was counted only a few times. The J gene is TRBJ1-5, the V gene TRBV19; 8 positions agree with TRBD1. The V segment lost 6 bases and the J segment 9 bases; nucleotides outside the gene matches: 4. This CDR3 has 12 amino acids. Germline assignment: CDR1 LNHDA and CDR2 SQIVND (reference sequence). The CDR3 is CASSQGALPQHF. The CDR3 DNA reads as TGTGCCAGTAGCCAGGGGGCACTGCCCCAGCATTTT.

The V call is TRBV20-1, the J call TRBJ2-5; D possibly uses TRBD1 or TRBD2 (7 bases each). The germline V gene has CDR1 DFQATT and CDR2 SNEGSKA (reference sequence). The CDR3 runs 13 residues. V lost 6 bases, J lost 0 bases, and 11 bases lay in between. CDR3 DNA sequence: TGCAGTGCCAGGGGGGGGTACCAAGAGACCCAGTACTTC. As protein: CSARGGYQETQYF.

The chain links TRBV19 to TRBJ1-2; 12 bases map to TRBD1. CDR3 size: 17 residues. Germline CDR1 LNHDA, CDR2 SQIVND (reference sequence). With V trimmed by 6 bases and J by 7 bases, 15 bases remained unmatched. Here the CDR3 DNA reads TGTGCCAGTAGACCTCCGGGACAGGGGGCCGTTGGCGGTGGCTACACCTTC. Protein: CASRPPGQGAVGGGYTF.

This clonotype was detected a few times. This chain connects TRBV5-1 to TRBJ2-5; 8 nucleotides match TRBD1. Trimming at V came to 3 bases and at J to 7 bases, leaving 11 bases not matched to a gene. CDR1 is SGHRS and CDR2 is YFSETQ in the germline V gene. This CDR3 has 15 residues. CDR3 sequence: CASSSQTGAEGTQYF. The CDR3 DNA follows: TGCGCCAGCAGCTCCCAGACAGGGGCGGAAGGGACCCAGTACTTC.

V usage is TRBV2 and J usage is TRBJ1-6; no reliable D call. V shed 6 bases and J shed 5 bases, with 14 bases lying between them. Germline lookup yields CDR1 SNHLY and CDR2 FYNNEI. The CDR3 is 15 amino acids. The CDR3 DNA reads TGTGCCAGCAGGACCCGACCCGGCAATAATTCACCCCTCCACTTT. Amino acid sequence: CASRTRPGNNSPLHF.

This clonotype was counted between two and nine times. The DNA of the CDR3 is TGTGCCTGGATTGCGGCAGGACTGATTAACTATGGCTACACCTTC. Translation gives CAWIAAGLINYGYTF. The genes are TRBV30 and TRBJ1-2; D unclear. The V and J ends lost 4 bases and 1 base respectively, with 16 bases between them. Germline V CDR1 and CDR2: GTSNPN, SVGIG (reference sequence). The CDR3 runs 15 residues. Supplemented by reference TRBV30 and TRBJ1-2, the full variable domain reads SQTIHQWPATLVQPVGSPLSLECTVEGTSNPNLYWYRQAAGRGLQLLFYSVGIGQISSEVPQNLSASRPQDRQFILSSKKLLLSDSGFYLCAWIAAGLINYGYTFGSGTRLTVV.

The chain couples TRBV7-9 to TRBJ2-7; D unclear. V shed 4 bases and J shed 3 bases, with 10 bases lying between them. This CDR3 spans 13 amino acids. CDR1 is SEHNR and CDR2 is FQNEAQ in the germline V gene (reference sequence). CDR3 bases: TGTGCCAGCAGCTCAATCAGGATCTACGAGCAGTACTTC. This sequence encodes CASSSIRIYEQYF.

CDR3 in amino acids: CASSPGGKAGRQGRFSGYTF. CDR3 in DNA: TGTGCCAGCAGCCCAGGGGGCAAGGCGGGCCGACAGGGGCGCTTTAGTGGCTACACCTTC. The rearrangement uses TRBV27 and TRBJ1-2; 8 bases are a match to TRBD1. The CDR3 consists of 20 residues. Trimming removed 6 bases from V and 7 bases from J; junction bases left unmatched: 28. CDR1 and CDR2 (germline): MNHEY, SMNVEV (reference sequence).

This clonotype was detected a few times. V gene TRBV10-1 combines with J gene TRBJ2-3; weak D call: TRBD1 (5 bases). V lost 3 bases to trimming and J lost 5 bases, with 12 bases between them. This CDR3 region has 14 residues. Germline CDR1 and CDR2: WNHNN and SYGVQD (reference sequence). The CDR3 sequence is CASSDPGLGDTQYF. Here the CDR3 DNA reads TGCGCCAGCAGTGACCCAGGGTTAGGAGATACGCAGTATTTT.

The chain combines TRBV5-4 with TRBJ1-1, with 7 bases aligning to TRBD1. Trimming took 0 bases from V and 4 from J; bases not matched to a gene: 3. Germline assignment: CDR1 SGHNT and CDR2 YYREEE (reference sequence). This CDR3 region has 14 residues. In DNA, the CDR3 is TGTGCCAGCAGCTTGGAAAACAGGGGCACTGAAGCTTTCTTT. It yields the protein CASSLENRGTEAFF.

The chain carries TRBV12-3 or TRBV12-4 and TRBJ2-3; 12 nucleotides align to TRBD2. The trim removed 6 bases at V and 5 bases at J, leaving 15 bases unmatched. The CDR3 consists of 18 residues. The CDR3 region is CASSSTPGLAGSGDTQYF. The CDR3 coding sequence is TGTGCCAGCAGCTCAACCCCTGGACTAGCGGGAAGTGGAGATACGCAGTATTTT.

V gene TRBV2 combines with J gene TRBJ1-2; D may be TRBD1 (5 bases). Germline-derived CDR1 and CDR2 are SNHLY and FYNNEI. The CDR3 has 15 residues. Deletions cut 1 base from V and 4 bases from J, with 13 bases between. CDR3 DNA sequence: TGTGCCAGCAGTGAAGGGGGCAGGTCTCTCTATGGCTACACCTTC. Its protein is CASSEGGRSLYGYTF.

The CDR3 region has the DNA TGCGCCAGCAGTGGAAGGAGAGGCATGAACACTGAAGCTTTCTTT. Translated: CASSGRRGMNTEAFF. V gene TRBV10-1 combines with J gene TRBJ1-1, with unresolved D. CDR3 length: 15 residues. Trimming stripped 4 bases from V and 0 bases from J, with 12 bases between. CDR1 and CDR2 from the germline V gene are WNHNN and SYGVQD (reference sequence).

The chain is built from TRBV27 and TRBJ2-2, with no clear D. Trimming took 7 bases from V and 7 from J, leaving 22 bases between them. The CDR3 contains 16 residues. Germline V gives CDR1 MNHEY, CDR2 SMNVEV (reference sequence). The DNA for the CDR3 is TGTGCCAGCACCACAGAGCTAGGGTTTTTTGTCGGGGAGCTGTTTTTT. Translating gives CASTTELGFFVGELFF.

V usage is TRBV7-2 and J usage is TRBJ2-2; D possibly uses TRBD1 or TRBD2 (5 bases each). This CDR3 has 12 amino acids. Between the trimmed V and J ends, which lost 8 bases and 8 bases, there was a span of 12 bases. In germline, CDR1 is SGHTA, CDR2 FQGNSA. In nucleotides, the CDR3 is TGTGCCAGCGGGGGAATGGGTGGGGAGCTGTTTTTT. Residues: CASGGMGGELFF. Supplemented by reference TRBV7-2 and TRBJ2-2, the full variable domain reads GAGVSQSPSNKVTEKGKDVELRCDPISGHTALYWYRQSLGQGLEFLIYFQGNSAPDKSGLPSDRFSAERTGGSVSTLTIQRTQQEDSAVYLCASGGMGGELFFGEGSRLTVL.

The chain recombines TRBV4-1 with TRBJ1-5; no definite D call. V was trimmed by 0 bases and J by 0 bases, leaving 15 bases between them. The CDR3 is made up of 18 amino acids. Per germline, CDR1 MGHRA and CDR2 YSYEKL. The CDR3 coding sequence is TGCGCCAGCAGCCAAGACGGACTCACAACAGATAGCAATCAGCCCCAGCATTTT. Translation: CASSQDGLTTDSNQPQHF.

V gene TRBV6-4 combines with J gene TRBJ1-2, with no clear D. Trimming pared 10 bases from V and 1 base from J, leaving 16 bases between. This CDR3 is 14 amino acids long. CDR1 is MRHNA and CDR2 is SNTAGT in the germline V gene. The CDR3 loop reads CAISMGGFNYGYTF. Written as DNA, the CDR3 is TGTGCCATCAGCATGGGCGGCTTTAACTATGGCTACACCTTC.

V is TRBV7-2 and J is TRBJ2-3; 7 nucleotides agree with TRBD1. This CDR3 is 16 amino acids long. The germline V gene has CDR1 SGHTA and CDR2 FQGNSA. J was trimmed by 0 bases and V by 3 bases; bases with no gene match: 6. The CDR3 nucleotides are TGTGCCAGCAGCTTGCGTCCGGGACAGAGCACAGATACGCAGTATTTT. It yields the protein CASSLRPGQSTDTQYF.

V and J are TRBV11-2 and TRBJ2-7; weak D call: TRBD1 (6 bases). The germline V and J ends were trimmed by 0 bases and 1 base, with 7 bases remaining between them. The V gene's germline CDR1 is SGHAT and CDR2 FQNNGV. The length of the CDR3 is 14 residues. CDR3 nucleotide sequence: TGTGCCAGCAGCTTAGAAGGGGGTTCCTACGAGCAGTACTTC. Translated, it gives CASSLEGGSYEQYF.

The chain recombines TRBV28 with TRBJ1-2; D remains ambiguous. Looked up from germline, CDR1 is MDHEN and CDR2 is SYDVKM. V lost 2 bases and J 3 bases, leaving 10 bases between the germline ends. This CDR3 has 14 residues. The CDR3 region has the DNA TGTGCCAGCAGTTTAGACCCCAGAGACTATGGCTACACCTTC. This encodes CASSLDPRDYGYTF.

The genes are TRBV7-9 and TRBJ2-5; D is unclear. CDR3 length equals 10 residues. The germline gives CDR1 SEHNR, CDR2 FQNEAQ (reference sequence). V was pared by 3 bases and J by 5 bases, with 1 base between. CDR3 in amino acids: CASSLETQYF. Here the CDR3 DNA reads TGTGCCAGCAGCTTGGAGACCCAGTACTTC.

Only a few counts were recorded for this clonotype. V gene TRBV7-7 combines with J gene TRBJ1-4; D unclear. The length of the CDR3 is 14 residues. Germline lookup yields CDR1 SSHAT and CDR2 FNYEAQ (reference sequence). Trimming stripped 3 bases from V and 7 bases from J, with 12 bases between. The CDR3 nucleotides read TGTGCCAGCAGCTTGACTGTCTCAAGTGAAAAACTGTTTTTT. This codes for CASSLTVSSEKLFF.

V is TRBV27 and J is TRBJ2-2; 7 bases line up with TRBD2. CDR1 is MNHEY and CDR2 is SMNVEV in the germline V gene (reference sequence). Trimming removed 3 bases from V and 4 bases from J; junction bases left unmatched: 11. This CDR3 comprises 17 residues. The CDR3 here is CASSFHPGGTGTGELFF. The CDR3 nucleotides are TGTGCCAGCAGTTTTCATCCGGGGGGAACAGGCACCGGGGAGCTGTTTTTT.

This clonotype has only a few counts. This chain links TRBV20-1 with TRBJ1-2, with a tentative D call TRBD1 (6 bases). The CDR3 contains 13 residues. CDR1 and CDR2 from the germline V gene are DFQATT and SNEGSKA (reference sequence). The V gene lost 4 bases and the J gene lost 2 bases, with 11 bases spanning the gap. As DNA, the CDR3 is TGCAGTGCTATGGGACACTTCAACTATGGCTACACCTTC. Protein product: CSAMGHFNYGYTF.

The rearrangement joins TRBV9 to TRBJ1-5; no clear D. V lost 3 bases and J 4 bases, leaving 11 bases between the germline ends. There are 14 residues in the CDR3. The germline V gene encodes CDR1 SGDLS and CDR2 YYNGEE. CDR3 in DNA: TGTGCCAGCAGCGCGGAGGCGGGGAATCAGCCCCAGCATTTT. Amino acids: CASSAEAGNQPQHF.

This clonotype occurred a few times. V is TRBV2 and J is TRBJ1-6; D unresolved. Trimming cost V 8 bases and J 2 bases, with 13 bases left between them. This CDR3 region has 15 residues. Germline CDR1 and CDR2: SNHLY and FYNNEI. CDR3 DNA sequence: TGTGCCAGCCATAATGGACGGACCTATAATTCACCCCTCCACTTT. Translation gives CASHNGRTYNSPLHF. The full variable domain, completed using reference TRBV2 and TRBJ1-6, is EPEVTQTPSHQVTQMGQEVILRCVPISNHLYFYWYRQILGQKVEFLVSFYNNEISEKSEIFDDQFSVERPDGSNFTLKIRSTKLEDSAMYFCASHNGRTYNSPLHFGNGTRLTVT.

The gene calls are TRBV28 and TRBJ2-1; 12 nucleotides agree with TRBD2. CDR1 and CDR2 (germline): MDHEN, SYDVKM. This CDR3 has 16 amino acids. V shed 6 bases and J 10 bases; nucleotides not matched to a gene: 13. This CDR3 is CASSSGRLAGVHEQFF. The CDR3 DNA reads as TGTGCCAGCAGCTCCGGTCGACTAGCGGGAGTACACGAGCAGTTCTTC.